This entry is about one T cell receptor beta chain. The antigen is unknown. The record originates from a study of cytomegalovirus exposure and HLA in healthy donors. Study-level findings and limits: A later analysis showed that HLA-associated TCR beta chains had undergone more clonal expansion than equally common others.

In the PCR, 60 Vbeta and 13 Jbeta primers were used. The table came from immunoSEQ multiplex PCR; TCRdb's copy has only in-frame clones and leaves some out. The sample holds around 150,000 clones, about 80% seen once. The origin of this receptor is a man aged 30 to 45 in good health. The source material was PBMCs.

This CDR3 is CASSLVDRGFGTEAFF. CDR3 bases: TGTGCCAGCAGCTTAGTGGACAGGGGGTTTGGGACTGAAGCTTTCTTT. This chain joins TRBV11-2 and TRBJ1-1; TRBD1 aligns across 10 bases. V dropped 1 base and J dropped 5; count of bases not matched to a gene: 7. Germline CDR1 SGHAT, CDR2 FQNNGV. This CDR3 contains 16 residues.